The T cell receptor beta chain described here comes from a study of T cell repertoires in cytomegalovirus infection. In TCRdb, the reads were re-called with MiXCR into one record per CDR3 protein. The sample lists 400,000 to 550,000 distinct CDR3 sequences, 11% seen once, with 9.5% to 13% in the top ten. This clonotype was seen a few times. This TCR came from a human donor in good health (CMV status not recorded). Some clones in this sample may be carry-over from other donors' samples. Sequenced material: PBMCs.

CDR3 nucleotide sequence: TGCGCCAGCAGCCAAACTAGCGGGCCGACACCCTACTACGAGCAGTACTTC. Translation gives CASSQTSGPTPYYEQYF. The chain recombines TRBV4-1 with TRBJ2-7; 9 positions match TRBD2. The V gene's germline CDR1 is MGHRA and CDR2 YSYEKL. This CDR3 has 17 amino acids. Losses at the gene ends were 2 bases for V and 3 bases for J; bases not matched to a gene: 11.